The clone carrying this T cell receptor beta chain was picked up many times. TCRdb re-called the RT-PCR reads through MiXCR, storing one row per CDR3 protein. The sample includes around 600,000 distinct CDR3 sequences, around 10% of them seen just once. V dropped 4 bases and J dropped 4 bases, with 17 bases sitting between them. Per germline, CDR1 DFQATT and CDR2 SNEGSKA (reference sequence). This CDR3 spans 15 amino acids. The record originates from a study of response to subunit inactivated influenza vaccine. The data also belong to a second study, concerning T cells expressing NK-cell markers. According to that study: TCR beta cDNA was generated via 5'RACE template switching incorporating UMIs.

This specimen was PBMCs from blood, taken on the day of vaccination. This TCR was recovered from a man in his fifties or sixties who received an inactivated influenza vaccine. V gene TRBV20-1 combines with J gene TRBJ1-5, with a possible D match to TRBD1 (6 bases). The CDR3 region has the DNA TGCAGTGCTATCCGTACCGGGACATCGAATCAGCCCCAGCATTTT. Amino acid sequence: CSAIRTGTSNQPQHF.